These 16 T cell receptor beta chains came from one sample sequenced in a study of spatial heterogeneity in lung cancer. Time point specified: sample taken at primary tumor resection. Whole RNA was taken from tumor, nontumor lung or frozen PBMC; it was then sequenced unsorted. TCRdb passed the 5' RACE reads through MiXCR, listing each CDR3 protein once. The sample consists of 7,500 to 9,500 distinct CDR3 sequences, about 8.3% of them appearing once. The sequencing here drew on PBMCs, taken at surgery. The receptors stem from a female donor with early-stage non-small cell lung cancer.

This clonotype was found many times. This rearrangement joins TRBV3-1 to TRBJ2-1; TRBD1 is a possible D gene (6 bases). Trimming stripped 4 bases from V and 4 bases from J, with 23 bases between. This CDR3 contains 18 residues. The germline V gene has CDR1 LGHDT and CDR2 YNNKEL (reference sequence). The CDR3 sequence is CASSRMRTGTKGYNEQFF. The CDR3 region has the DNA TGTGCCAGCAGCCGGATGAGAACCGGGACAAAAGGATACAATGAGCAGTTCTTC.

This clonotype appeared a few times. CDR3 sequence: CATSMGPLREQYF. The CDR3 DNA sequence: TGTGCCACCAGCATGGGACCTTTACGGGAGCAGTACTTC. This chain uses TRBV15 with TRBJ2-7; D tentatively fits TRBD1 or TRBD2 (5 bases each). CDR1 and CDR2 from the germline V gene are LNHNV and YYDKDF (reference sequence). Trimming stripped 4 bases from V and 7 bases from J, with 14 bases between. The CDR3 consists of 13 residues.

There are many counts of this clonotype. J is TRBJ2-7 and V is TRBV6-5, with a tentative D call TRBD1 (6 bases). CDR1 and CDR2 (germline): MNHEY, SVGAGI. The CDR3 runs to 15 residues. With 0 bases removed from V and 4 bases from J, the gap between germline ends came to 13 bases. The DNA of the CDR3 is TGTGCCAGCAGTTACTCCGCACAGGGTGCGTACGAGCAGTACTTC. Translation: CASSYSAQGAYEQYF.

This clonotype was observed many times. V is TRBV20-1 and J is TRBJ2-5, with 10 bases that match TRBD2. Germline loops: CDR1 DFQATT, CDR2 SNEGSKA (reference sequence). The V segment lost 6 bases and the J segment 1 base; nucleotides outside the gene matches: 2. The CDR3 totals 13 residues. The CDR3, as DNA: TGCAGTGCCATAGCGGGGGGCCAAGAGACCCAGTACTTC. Protein sequence: CSAIAGGQETQYF.

This clonotype was recorded many times. The rearrangement joins TRBV5-6 to TRBJ2-7, with a tentative D call TRBD2 (6 bases). CDR1 and CDR2 (germline): SGHDT, YYEEEE. V gave up 3 bases and J gave up 3 bases, with 10 bases separating them. This CDR3 region has 13 residues. CDR3: CASSSGLIYEQYF. The CDR3 DNA reads as TGTGCCAGCAGCTCGGGACTGATCTACGAGCAGTACTTC.

The sample holds many counts of this clonotype. The chain uses TRBV7-9 and TRBJ2-5, with 8 bases lining up with TRBD1. The V segment lost 5 bases and the J segment 5 bases; nucleotides outside the gene matches: 7. Germline CDR1 is SEHNR and CDR2 is FQNEAQ (reference sequence). The CDR3 runs 14 residues. The CDR3 nucleotides are TGTGCCAGCAGCCCGCAGGGGGCGGAGGAGACCCAGTACTTC. Its protein is CASSPQGAEETQYF.

In its sample, this clonotype was seen many times. The chain joins TRBV6-1 to TRBJ2-2; the match to TRBD1 covers 9 bases. Germline V gene data show CDR1 as MNHNS and CDR2 as SASEGT. The CDR3 is 13 amino acids. Germline trimming cut 8 bases from V and 5 bases from J; bases unmatched to any gene: 3. Written as DNA, the CDR3 is TGTGCCAGCCGACAGGGGGTGACCGGGGAGCTGTTTTTT. Residues: CASRQGVTGELFF.

The sample holds many counts of this clonotype. The chain is built from TRBV7-6 and TRBJ2-1; 9 bases agree with TRBD2. V shed 1 base, J shed 4 bases, and the junction held 8 bases outside the gene matches. Germline CDR1 is SGHVS and CDR2 is FNYEAQ. The CDR3 sequence is 17 residues long. CDR3 residues: CASSLVGGGRGYNEQFF. The CDR3 nucleotides are TGTGCCAGCAGCTTAGTGGGTGGCGGGAGGGGTTACAATGAGCAGTTCTTC. Filled out from reference TRBV7-6 and TRBJ2-1, the complete variable domain reads GAGVSQSPRYKVTKRGQDVALRCDPISGHVSLYWYRQALGQGPEFLTYFNYEAQQDKSGLPNDRFSAERPEGSISTLTIQRTEQRDSAMYRCASSLVGGGRGYNEQFFGPGTRLTVL.

This clonotype appeared many times. The rearrangement links TRBV5-8 to TRBJ2-3; the D is unclear. This CDR3 is built from 12 residues. The germline CDR1 and CDR2 sequences are SGHTS and YDEGEE. Trimming shortened V by 2 bases and J by 6 bases, and 7 bases separated the two germline ends. The CDR3: CASSFPGDTQYF. In nucleotides, the CDR3 is TGTGCCAGCAGCTTCCCCGGGGATACGCAGTATTTT.

This clonotype appeared many times. The chain employs TRBV7-9 and TRBJ2-1; no clear D gene. Germline values: CDR1 SEHNR, CDR2 FQNEAQ (reference sequence). The ends were cut back, 1 base at V and 10 bases at J, with 5 bases in the middle. The length of the CDR3 is 11 residues. The CDR3 is CASSLGWEQFF. CDR3 DNA sequence: TGTGCCAGCAGCTTAGGTTGGGAGCAGTTCTTC.

This clonotype is deemed medium-sized (0.01 to 0.1%). J is TRBJ2-7 and V is TRBV12-3 or TRBV12-4; 8 nucleotides align to TRBD1. Losses at the gene ends were 5 bases for V and 2 bases for J; bases not matched to a gene: 5. The CDR3 contains 14 residues. For the CDR3, the DNA is TGTGCCAGCAGTGGGACAGGACTTGCCTACGAGCAGTACTTC. It translates to CASSGTGLAYEQYF.

This clonotype was recorded many times. The chain couples TRBV10-3 to TRBJ2-1; 9 nucleotides align to TRBD1. J gave up 7 bases and V 5 bases, and 18 bases lay outside the gene matches. Germline V gene sequence: CDR1 ENHRY, CDR2 SYGVKD. This CDR3 is built from 18 residues. The DNA of the CDR3 is TGTGCCATCAGTTCACGAAACTCCGGGACAGGGAAGGCGAATGAGCAGTTCTTC. Translated, it gives CAISSRNSGTGKANEQFF.

This clonotype rates as medium-sized (0.01 to 0.1%). The chain has TRBV27 and TRBJ1-6; D might be TRBD1 (6 bases). This CDR3 has 16 residues. Trimming pared 6 bases from V and 5 bases from J, leaving 17 bases between. Germline assignment: CDR1 MNHEY and CDR2 SMNVEV (reference sequence). As DNA, the CDR3 is TGTGCCAGCAGATCTCTAGGACAGTCGAATAATTCACCCCTCCACTTT. Translated, it gives CASRSLGQSNNSPLHF.

This clonotype was counted ten times or more. This chain connects TRBV29-1 to TRBJ1-5; 12 nucleotides line up with TRBD1. Trimming removed 4 bases from V and 3 bases from J; junction bases left unmatched: 1. The CDR3 spans 14 residues. From germline, CDR1 is SQVTM and CDR2 ANQGSEA. CDR3 nucleotide sequence: TGCAGCGTTGGGGACAGGGGGCACAATCAGCCCCAGCATTTT. Translation gives CSVGDRGHNQPQHF.

This clonotype rates as medium-sized. The CDR3 DNA reads as TGTGCCAGCAGCTTAGGGACAGGGCAAGAGCCCCAGCATTTT. Its translation is CASSLGTGQEPQHF. V and J are TRBV7-2 and TRBJ1-5; 8 bases agree with TRBD1. Trimming at V came to 1 base and at J to 8 bases, leaving 4 bases not matched to a gene. Germline CDR1 and CDR2: SGHTA and FQGNSA. The CDR3 runs 14 residues. The complete variable domain, with remaining parts taken from reference TRBV7-2 and TRBJ1-5, reads GAGVSQSPSNKVTEKGKDVELRCDPISGHTALYWYRQSLGQGLEFLIYFQGNSAPDKSGLPSDRFSAERTGGSVSTLTIQRTQQEDSAVYLCASSLGTGQEPQHFGDGTRLSIL.

This clonotype was recorded a few times. V is TRBV6-5 and J is TRBJ2-2, with 8 bases that match TRBD1. The CDR3 runs to 18 residues. Losses at the gene ends were 6 bases for V and 7 bases for J; bases not matched to a gene: 19. Per germline, CDR1 MNHEY and CDR2 SVGAGI. The CDR3 DNA is TGTGCCAGCAGCCCCTCCAACCCGGGACAGGCGTCCGTCGGGGAGCTGTTTTTT. Its protein is CASSPSNPGQASVGELFF.